This T cell receptor (beta chain) is drawn from a study of cytomegalovirus exposure and HLA in healthy donors. Study as a whole: Early on, a data release was issued that held roughly 86 million unique TCRs from HLA-typed donors.

This clone showed up just once. The CDR3 length is 16 residues. Trimming stripped 0 bases from V and 6 bases from J, with 18 bases between. Germline V lookup: CDR1 SNHLY, CDR2 FYNNEI. PCR primers comprised 60 Vbeta and 13 Jbeta primers. Clones were read by immunoSEQ multiplex PCR, and TCRdb kept only the in-frame ones, dropping some. Of approximately 150,000 clones in the sample, 75% to 90% are singletons; the top ten hold over 2%. Sequenced sample: PBMCs. This TCR was sampled from a male donor in good health and CMV-seronegative. This chain connects TRBV2 to TRBJ2-7; D gene uncertain. The CDR3 here is CASSEALAVRRSEQYF. In DNA form, the CDR3 reads TGTGCCAGCAGTGAAGCGCTTGCGGTGCGTCGTAGCGAGCAGTACTTC.